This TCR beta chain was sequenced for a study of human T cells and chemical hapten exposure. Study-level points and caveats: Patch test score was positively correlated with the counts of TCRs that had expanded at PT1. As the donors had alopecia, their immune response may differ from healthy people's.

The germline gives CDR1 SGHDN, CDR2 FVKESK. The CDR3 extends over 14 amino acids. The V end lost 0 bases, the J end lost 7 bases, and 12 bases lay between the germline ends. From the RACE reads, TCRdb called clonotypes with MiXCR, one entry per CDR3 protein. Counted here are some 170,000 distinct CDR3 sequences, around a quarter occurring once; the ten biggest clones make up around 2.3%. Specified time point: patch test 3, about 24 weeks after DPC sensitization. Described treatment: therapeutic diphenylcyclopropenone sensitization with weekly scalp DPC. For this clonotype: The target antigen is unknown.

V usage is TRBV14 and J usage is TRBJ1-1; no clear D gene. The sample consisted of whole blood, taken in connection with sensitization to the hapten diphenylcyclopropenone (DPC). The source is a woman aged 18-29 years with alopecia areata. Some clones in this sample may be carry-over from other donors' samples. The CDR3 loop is CASSQEAVSSEAFF. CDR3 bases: TGTGCCAGCAGCCAAGAGGCGGTCAGTAGTGAAGCTTTCTTT.